These T cell receptor beta chains were read from a single sample in a study of T cells in narcolepsy. The assay was immunoSEQ multiplex PCR, and TCRdb's table has in-frame clones only and misses some. Here the sample spans more than 8,000 clones, 60% to 80% being singletons. The specimen sequenced was CD45RA- memory CD8+ T cells from PBMCs. The receptor source for this set is a human donor with narcolepsy. The CDR3 runs from the conserved cysteine through the conserved F or W. The order of the fields is D gene, V gene, clone size, J gene, CDR3 DNA, CDR3 protein. D genes are given only for firm matches. Where a row states a size, it is once, few, many or the class of an expanded clone; other rows omit it.

NA	TRBV27	NA	TRBJ1-2	TGTGCCAGCAGTTCTCAGGGGTTCTATGGCTACACCTTC	CASSSQGFYGYTF
NA	TRBV4-3	NA	TRBJ2-1	TGCGCCAGCAGCCAAGCGAATGAGCAGTTCTTC	CASSQANEQFF
TRBD1	TRBV19	once	TRBJ1-4	TGTGCCAGTAGTATGGGGACAGGAACCTTTAATGAAAAACTGTTTTTT	CASSMGTGTFNEKLFF
NA	TRBV5-1	NA	TRBJ2-7	TGCGCCAGCAGCAACGGGACCGTGAACGACGAGCAGTACTTC	CASSNGTVNDEQYF
NA	TRBV7-9	NA	TRBJ1-1	TGTGCCAGCAGCCCGCCGGTCGGGGGAATGAACACTGAAGCTTTCTTT	CASSPPVGGMNTEAFF
NA	TRBV2	NA	TRBJ1-2	TGTGCCAGCAGTGAAAACCGGAACTATGGCTACACCTTC	CASSENRNYGYTF
NA	TRBV4-3	NA	TRBJ1-1	TGCGCCAGCAGCCAAGAGGACGGGTCTACTGAAGCTTTCTTT	CASSQEDGSTEAFF
NA	TRBV7-2	NA	TRBJ2-3	TGTGCCAGCAGCTTAACGACAGCTAGCACAGATACGCAGTATTTT	CASSLTTASTDTQYF
NA	TRBV28	NA	TRBJ1-5	TGTGCCAGCAGTTCCCTCAGGGTCGGTGGCAATCAGCCCCAGCATTTT	CASSSLRVGGNQPQHF
NA	TRBV7-9	NA	TRBJ2-7	TGTGCCAGCAGCTTAGCCAACTCCTACGAGCAGTACTTC	CASSLANSYEQYF
NA	TRBV6-5	NA	TRBJ1-6	TGTGCCAGCAGTTATTGGACAGATAATTCACCCCTCCACTTT	CASSYWTDNSPLHF
NA	TRBV28	once	TRBJ2-3	TGTGCCAGCAGCCCCACGGCGGCTAGCACAGATACGCAGTATTTT	CASSPTAASTDTQYF
TRBD1	TRBV11-2	NA	TRBJ1-1	TGTGCCAGCAGCCCACTGGGACAGGGGGGGACTGAAGCTTTCTTT	CASSPLGQGGTEAFF
TRBD1	TRBV28	once	TRBJ1-6	TGTGCCAGCAGCGACAGGGGCTCCTATAATTCACCCCTCCACTTT	CASSDRGSYNSPLHF
TRBD2	TRBV6-4	NA	TRBJ2-3	TGTGCCAGCAGTGACTCGACTAGCGCAGATACGCAGTATTTT	CASSDSTSADTQYF
TRBD1	TRBV10-3	once	TRBJ1-1	TGTGCCATCAGTGACCCAGGGGGGAACACTGAAGCTTTCTTT	CAISDPGGNTEAFF
TRBD1	TRBV5-6	NA	TRBJ1-2	TGTGCCAGCAGCTTGGCGGACAGGGGGGCCGAGGGTGGCTACACCTTC	CASSLADRGAEGGYTF
NA	TRBV9	few	TRBJ2-3	TGTGCCAGCAGCGCGGGGGTTTCCCCGCGCACAGATACGCAGTATTTT	CASSAGVSPRTDTQYF
NA	TRBV5-1	NA	TRBJ1-1	TGCGCCAGCAGCTTGAGGCGGGTAGTGGACACTGAAGCTTTCTTT	CASSLRRVVDTEAFF
NA	TRBV30	NA	TRBJ2-3	TGTGCCTGGAGTGATGGGCAGGGCGAGACAGATACGCAGTATTTT	CAWSDGQGETDTQYF
NA	TRBV28	NA	TRBJ1-5	TGTGCCAGCAGCACCATCGGGGGGAGACAGCCCCAGCATTTT	CASSTIGGRQPQHF
TRBD1	TRBV5-4	NA	TRBJ2-7	TGTGCCAGCAGCCTCGGACAGGTTTACGAGCAGTACTTC	CASSLGQVYEQYF